These T cell receptor beta chains were read from a single sample in a study of blood T cell repertoires in COVID-19. The method was immunoSEQ multiplex PCR; TCRdb's version includes in-frame clones alone and lacks a portion of them. The data contain 50,000 or so clones, 90% of them seen just once; the ten biggest clones take up less than 10%. Material: peripheral blood. The source is a woman over 75 with acute or convalescent COVID-19. Both conserved end residues are part of each CDR3. D genes are given only for firm matches. Some rows mark clone size as missing; the rest say once, few, many or name a class of expanded clone.

TRBV6-1	NA	NA	TRBJ1-6	TGTGCCAGCAGTGAAGACAGGGTGCAGGGTTATAATTCACCCCTCCACTTT	CASSEDRVQGYNSPLHF
TRBV18	NA	TRBD1	TRBJ1-2	TGTGCCAGCTCACCGGGGACAGGCTATGGCTACACCTTC	CASSPGTGYGYTF
TRBV11-1	NA	TRBD1	TRBJ2-7	TGTGCCAGCAGCTCCTCGGACAGGGTCAACGAGCAGTACTTC	CASSSSDRVNEQYF
TRBV5-8	NA	NA	TRBJ2-5	TGTGCCAGCAGCTTATCTTCGGGAGAGACCCAGTACTTC	CASSLSSGETQYF
TRBV5-1	NA	TRBD2	TRBJ2-1	TGCGCCAGCAGCTTCGGGACTAGCGGAGGGGTTAATGAGCAGTTCTTC	CASSFGTSGGVNEQFF
TRBV7-9	NA	NA	TRBJ2-6	TGTGCCAGCAGCTCTTCTGGGGCCAACGTCCTGACTTTC	CASSSSGANVLTF
TRBV5-1	NA	TRBD2	TRBJ2-7	TGCGCCAGCAGCGAGGAAACCGGGACTAGCGGAAAAAGAGGGGTATACGAGCAGTACTTC	CASSEETGTSGKRGVYEQYF
TRBV19	NA	NA	TRBJ1-2	TGTGCCAGTAGTGGGCAAAACTATGGCTACACCTTC	CASSGQNYGYTF
TRBV11-3	NA	TRBD1	TRBJ2-1	TGTGCCAGCAGCCGGGCGGACAGGAGCTCCTACAATGAGCAGTTCTTC	CASSRADRSSYNEQFF
TRBV16	NA	NA	TRBJ1-5	TGTGCCAGCAGCCAGACAGATTATAGCAATCAGCCCCAGCATTTT	CASSQTDYSNQPQHF
TRBV4-3	NA	NA	TRBJ1-2	TGCGCCAGCAGCCAAGGACTCTATGGCTACACCTTC	CASSQGLYGYTF
TRBV5-4	NA	NA	TRBJ2-1	TGTGCCAGCAGCTTGGTAGGGGGTAGCGGGAATGAGCAGTTCTTC	CASSLVGGSGNEQFF
TRBV3-1/TRBV3-2	NA	TRBD2	TRBJ2-3	TGTGCCAGCAGCACCGGGACTAGCGGGCTTCGCACAGATACGCAGTATTTT	CASSTGTSGLRTDTQYF
TRBV7-7	NA	NA	TRBJ1-1	TGTGCCAGCAGCCTGGAGATGAACACTGAAGCTTTCTTT	CASSLEMNTEAFF
TRBV10-3	NA	NA	TRBJ2-1	TGTGCCATCAGTGCAACACAGGAGAACAATGAGCAGTTCTTC	CAISATQENNEQFF
TRBV7-2	NA	TRBD2	TRBJ2-1	TGTGCCAGCAGCTTAGGATCTTTTAGCGGGACGGGGAATGAGCAGTTCTTC	CASSLGSFSGTGNEQFF
TRBV28	NA	NA	TRBJ1-5	TGTGCCAGCAGACAGTCCAATCAGCCCCAGCATTTT	CASRQSNQPQHF
TRBV7-9	NA	TRBD1	TRBJ1-1	TGTGCCAGCAGCCAACAGAGGGACAGTCCCGAAGCTTTCTTT	CASSQQRDSPEAFF
TRBV6-5	NA	NA	TRBJ2-1	TGTGCCAGCGGTAAACAGACCTACAATGAGCAGTTCTTC	CASGKQTYNEQFF
TRBV19	NA	TRBD1	TRBJ2-7	TGTGCCAGTAGTTTAGACAGGGGGTCGAAAGAGCAGTACTTC	CASSLDRGSKEQYF
TRBV9	NA	TRBD2	TRBJ2-7	TGTGCCAGCAGCGTCCCCCCGTGCGGGAGAAACGAGCAGTACTTC	CASSVPPCGRNEQYF
TRBV9	once	NA	TRBJ1-6	TGTGCCAGCAGCGTAGATATACAGGGTCGCGCTTCACCCCTCCACTTT	CASSVDIQGRASPLHF
TRBV30	NA	TRBD1	TRBJ1-4	TGTGCCTGGAGTCGAGGGGGCCTGGCTGAAAAACTGTTTTTT	CAWSRGGLAEKLFF
TRBV19	NA	NA	TRBJ1-1	TGTGCCAGTAGTTCCAGGACTGAAGCTTTCTTT	CASSSRTEAFF
TRBV6-5	NA	TRBD2	TRBJ2-1	TGTGCCAGCAGTTCCCTAAGCGGGAGATCCTACAATGAGCAGTTCTTC	CASSSLSGRSYNEQFF
TRBV28	NA	TRBD1	TRBJ1-6	TGTGCCAGCAGTTCCGGACAGGGATATTCACCCCTCCACTTT	CASSSGQGYSPLHF
TRBV2	few	TRBD1	TRBJ1-5	TGTGCCAGCAGTGCAGAGACAGGGGGAGGACAGCCCCAGCATTTT	CASSAETGGGQPQHF
TRBV5-1	few	TRBD2	TRBJ2-7	TGCGCCAGCAGCTTGGAATCTAGCGGGGCCTCCTACGAGCAGTACTTC	CASSLESSGASYEQYF
TRBV6-6	NA	TRBD2	TRBJ2-1	TGTGCCAGCCTCTCCGCCCAGCGGGAAGATGAGCAGTTCTTC	CASLSAQREDEQFF
TRBV28	NA	TRBD2	TRBJ2-2	TGTGCCAGCACATATTTTCGGCGGGAGCGGGCTGTGAGGGAGCTGTTTTTT	CASTYFRRERAVRELFF
TRBV27	NA	NA	TRBJ1-6	TGTGCCAGCAGTTTGAGTGGGGGGGGTTATGGAGCCCTCCACTTT	CASSLSGGGYGALHF
TRBV6-5	NA	TRBD1	TRBJ1-4	TGTGGGACGACAGGGGGCCTTTTAGAGCGTGAAAAACTGTTTTTT	CGTTGGLLEREKLFF
TRBV3-1/TRBV3-2	NA	NA	TRBJ1-1	TGTGCCAGCAGCCAAGATATGGGACAAAGGGTGACGAACACTGAAGCTTTCTTT	CASSQDMGQRVTNTEAFF
TRBV11-1	NA	TRBD2	TRBJ2-1	TGTGCCATCAGGGGGGTAGCGGGAGGGTACAATGAGCAGTTCTTC	CAIRGVAGGYNEQFF
TRBV30	once	TRBD2	TRBJ2-1	TGTGCCTGGAGGCCGGGAGGGCCTAACAATGAGCAGTTCTTC	CAWRPGGPNNEQFF
TRBV30	few	NA	TRBJ2-6	TGTGCCTGGAGTGTATCCGTGAGAGGGTCTAGTGGGGCCAACGTCCTGACTTTC	CAWSVSVRGSSGANVLTF
TRBV4-1	NA	NA	TRBJ1-2	TGCGCCAGCAGCCAAGACGGGTCGTATGGCTACACCTTC	CASSQDGSYGYTF
TRBV4-3	NA	NA	TRBJ2-7	TGCGCCAGCAGCCGCGACGCGGGCGGGGGCCTCTACGAGCAGTACTTC	CASSRDAGGGLYEQYF
TRBV7-6	NA	NA	TRBJ2-1	TGTGCCAGCAGCTTAGGGCCAGACAATGAGCAGTTCTTC	CASSLGPDNEQFF
TRBV7-3	NA	TRBD2	TRBJ2-7	TGTGCCAGCAGCCCCGAGTCCAGGACTAGCGGGGCCTCCTACGAGCAGTACTTC	CASSPESRTSGASYEQYF
TRBV4-3	NA	TRBD1	TRBJ2-2	TGCGCCAGCAGCCAAGAGTGGGACAGGGCTGGGGAGCTGTTTTTT	CASSQEWDRAGELFF
TRBV4-1	NA	NA	TRBJ1-2	TGCGCCAGCAGCCAAGGTTACAGGGCGGGGGGCTATGGCTACACCTTC	CASSQGYRAGGYGYTF
TRBV7-2	NA	NA	TRBJ1-2	TGTGCCAGCAGCTCACCGGGGGGCAGATCAGGCGGCTACACCTTC	CASSSPGGRSGGYTF
TRBV7-9	NA	TRBD1	TRBJ1-1	TGTGCCAGCAGCAAGGACAGGGGAGCTGAAGCTTTCTTT	CASSKDRGAEAFF
TRBV7-2	NA	NA	TRBJ1-4	TGTGCCAGCAGCTTAGCGCCAGGCTGGGTTAATGAAAAACTGTTTTTT	CASSLAPGWVNEKLFF
TRBV6-5	NA	TRBD1	TRBJ1-1	TGTGCCAGCAGTTACGGACAGGACACTGAAGCTTTCTTT	CASSYGQDTEAFF
TRBV6-5	once	NA	TRBJ2-7	TGTGCCAGCATTTTACAGGACAGTTCCTACGAGCAGTACTTC	CASILQDSSYEQYF
TRBV27	NA	NA	TRBJ2-7	TGTGCCAGCCGTAGTTATAAACAGGGTAACGAGCAGTACTTC	CASRSYKQGNEQYF
TRBV2	NA	NA	TRBJ1-5	TGTGCCAGCAGTGAAATGTGGGGGCATCAGCCCCAGCATTTT	CASSEMWGHQPQHF
TRBV19	NA	NA	TRBJ2-2	TGTGCCAGTAAGGGACAAGCTACCGGGGAGCTGTTTTTT	CASKGQATGELFF
TRBV30	NA	TRBD1	TRBJ1-5	TGTGCCTGGAGTCCCGGAAACAGGGGTCGTCAGCCCCAGCATTTT	CAWSPGNRGRQPQHF
TRBV6-6	NA	TRBD2	TRBJ2-3	TGTGCCACCAGGCGGCTAGCGGACACAGATACGCAGTATTTT	CATRRLADTDTQYF
TRBV6-2/TRBV6-3	once	TRBD2	TRBJ2-2	TGTGCCAGCAGTACTAGCGGGAGCACCGGGGAGCTGTTTTTT	CASSTSGSTGELFF
TRBV5-6	NA	NA	TRBJ1-5	TGTGCCAGCAGCTTGACAGGTCTCCAGCCCCAGCATTTT	CASSLTGLQPQHF
TRBV6-5	NA	NA	TRBJ1-2	TGTGCCAGCAGTTACTCGAATAACAGACCTAACTATGGCTACACCTTC	CASSYSNNRPNYGYTF
TRBV30	NA	NA	TRBJ1-5	TGTGCCTGGAGTGGGACCGGGGGAGGCAATCAGCCCCAGCATTTT	CAWSGTGGGNQPQHF
TRBV19	once	TRBD1	TRBJ2-3	TGTGCCAGTAGCTATCGGGACAGGGGCACAGATACGCAGTATTTT	CASSYRDRGTDTQYF
TRBV7-2	once	NA	TRBJ2-7	TGTGCCAGCAGCTTCCTTGTAGGGGGTGGCGAGCAGTACTTC	CASSFLVGGGEQYF
TRBV7-2	NA	TRBD1	TRBJ1-2	TGTGCCAGCAGCGGAACTATGACAGGGGGCGAAACTAACTATGGCTACACCTTC	CASSGTMTGGETNYGYTF